One sample yielded the 3 T cell receptor beta chains listed below, sequenced in a study of glioma-infiltrating T cells. TCR alpha and beta CDR3 regions were amplified from RNA using iRepertoire nested multiplex PCR. Via MiXCR, TCRdb re-called the multiplex PCR reads, giving one row per CDR3 protein. The repertoire consists of 90,000 to 110,000 distinct CDR3 sequences, with 20% to 30% occurring once and the leading ten covering just under 35%. The sequencing input was glioma tissue, nonneoplastic brain tissue, or PBMCs (not recorded which). These receptors originate from a human donor with low-grade glioma or glioblastoma, undergoing nonglioma brain surgery, or in good health (not recorded which).

The chain has TRBV7-9 and TRBJ1-3; the D gene is possibly TRBD1 (5 bases). In germline, CDR1 is SEHNR, CDR2 FQNEAQ (reference sequence). There are 16 residues in the CDR3. V lost 5 bases, J lost 2 bases, and 16 bases lay in between. The CDR3 DNA reads TGTGCCAGCAGCCCCGCGGGGGGGGTGCCTGGAAACACCATATATTTT. Its translation is CASSPAGGVPGNTIYF. Variable domain in full (rest from reference TRBV7-9 and TRBJ1-3): DTGVSQNPRHKITKRGQNVTFRCDPISEHNRLYWYRQTLGQGPEFLTYFQNEAQLEKSRLLSDRFSAERPKGSFSTLEIQRTEQGDSAMYLCASSPAGGVPGNTIYFGEGSWLTVV.

This clonotype was picked up many times. The V call is TRBV20-1, the J call TRBJ2-3; D not resolved. CDR3 length: 13 residues. Trimming took 3 bases from V and 2 from J, leaving 9 bases between them. Germline CDR1 and CDR2: DFQATT and SNEGSKA (reference sequence). CDR3 sequence (DNA): TGCAGTGCTAGTTACGGGTTCACAGATACGCAGTATTTT. Translated: CSASYGFTDTQYF.

This clonotype was found many times. V gene TRBV28 combines with J gene TRBJ1-1; D not resolved. The germline gives CDR1 MDHEN, CDR2 SYDVKM. The CDR3 totals 14 residues. Trimming removed 1 base at V and 6 bases at J, with 12 bases between. The CDR3 DNA sequence: TGTGCCAGCAGTTTATCATATGAGGCGGCTGAAGCTTTCTTT. As protein: CASSLSYEAAEAFF.